This TCR beta chain is drawn from a study of cytomegalovirus exposure and HLA in healthy donors. About the study: The 120 validation repertoires, a later analysis reported, used the same platform as the 550 to 700 repertoires from the first cohort.

The CDR3 totals 16 residues. V lost 4 bases to trimming and J lost 8 bases; unmatched junction nucleotides: 7. The germline V gene encodes CDR1 MGHRA and CDR2 YSYEKL. The table came from immunoSEQ multiplex PCR; TCRdb's copy has only in-frame clones and leaves some out. The sample carries about 120,000 clones, 85% to 90% recorded once. The clonotype was recovered from a young woman in good health and CMV-seronegative. Sequencing was carried out using PBMCs. The gene calls are TRBV4-1 and TRBJ1-6, with 11 bases aligning to TRBD1. The CDR3 coding sequence is TGCGCCAGCAGCCCTCCGCCGGGACAGGGGGATTCACCCCTCCACTTT. It yields the protein CASSPPPGQGDSPLHF.